In its sample, the clone carrying this T cell receptor (beta chain) was seen a few times. What it recognizes is unknown. The sample is drawn from a study of human T cells and chemical hapten exposure. Looking at the study overall: Minor volume differences among pooled libraries chiefly drove per-sample TCR yield variation. Regarding the study as a whole: DPC sensitization did not alter TCRs above 1 in 1000 frequency.

Time point defined: healthy volunteer bleed at 6 weeks. The starting material, unfractionated whole blood, was used for total RNA extraction. In the library, unique molecular identifiers were attached to individual cDNA molecules. TCRdb passed the RACE reads through MiXCR, listing each CDR3 protein once. This table has approximately 79,000 distinct CDR3 sequences, 8.6% appearing once. Looked up from germline, CDR1 is LGHNT and CDR2 is FRNRAP. The germline V and J ends were trimmed by 1 base and 8 bases, with 21 bases remaining between them. The CDR3 extends over 17 amino acids. Sequenced sample: whole blood. The receptor was derived from a male donor in good health. Some clones in this sample may be carry-over from other donors' samples. This chain joins TRBV12-5 and TRBJ2-1, with D possibly being TRBD2 (5 bases). CDR3 coding DNA: TGTGCTAGTGGTTTGGCCCCCTCCGGCGGGCCCGGCCATGAGCAGTTCTTC. This codes for CASGLAPSGGPGHEQFF.